This TCR beta chain was observed in a study of identical twins. Study observations and caveats: Abundant cord blood beta clonotypes carried fewer insertions; memory repertoires showed none. Zero-insertion analyses were open to partial confounding by invariant MAIT and iNKT cells.

Germline CDR1 and CDR2: SQVTM and ANQGSEA. The ends were cut back, 0 bases at V and 4 bases at J, with 17 bases in the middle. The CDR3 is 16 residues long. This clonotype was seen many times. The antigen is not known. In every case, the donor was a healthy Caucasian. TCRdb ran MiXCR on the 5' RACE reads and lists one entry per CDR3 protein. The sample contains roughly 260,000 distinct CDR3 sequences, 6% to 8.5% of which appear only once. These data are also associated with another study on yellow fever vaccine responses in identical twins. From that second work: Twins' vaccine T cell responses reportedly seemed partly convergent and partly personalized.

V usage is TRBV29-1 and J usage is TRBJ2-3, with D perhaps matching TRBD1 or TRBD2 (7 bases each). The specimen sequenced was CD8+ T cells sorted from blood. The source of this sequence is a woman between 18 and 29 years old in good health. The CDR3 nucleotides read TGCAGCGTTGAAGATAGGGAGGGGGCGTTTTCAGATACGCAGTATTTT. As protein: CSVEDREGAFSDTQYF.